This T cell receptor (beta chain) is drawn from a study of T cell repertoires in cytomegalovirus infection. Across the whole study: Based on public TCR beta signatures, there were indications of CMV infection and of a matching HLA type. Study-wide results and caveats: Dominating the ex vivo response were TCR beta clonotypes that were CMV-specific and HLA-C-restricted. Carriers of CMV plus the relevant HLA were identified by cumulative public TCR beta family frequency.

From the reads, TCRdb called clonotypes with MiXCR, one entry per CDR3 protein. Among under 50,000 distinct CDR3 sequences listed, around 20% were seen once. This clonotype was recorded many times. As yet, its antigen is unknown. Sequenced: PBMCs, sequenced either directly or after in vitro stimulation (not recorded which). This TCR came from a human donor in good health (CMV status not recorded). Some clones in this sample may be carry-over from other donors' samples.

The CDR3, as DNA: TGTGCCAGCAGACCAGGAGGGGGGGTCTCCTCACCCCTCCACTTT. It codes for CASRPGGGVSSPLHF. The chain uses TRBV7-9 and TRBJ1-6; possible D gene TRBD1, 6 bases. The germline V gene encodes CDR1 SEHNR and CDR2 FQNEAQ (reference sequence). CDR3 length: 15 amino acids. The V end lost 6 bases, the J end lost 10 bases, and 19 bases lay between the germline ends.